This TCR beta chain was sequenced during a study of a mutant IDH1 vaccine in newly diagnosed glioma. This clone has only a few counts. Its antigen is unidentified. The CDR3 length is 13 residues. Germline V gives CDR1 LNHDA, CDR2 SQIVND (reference sequence). V was clipped by 4 bases and J by 1 base, with 8 bases between them. Time point indicated: week 47, end of study. A 20-mer mutant IDH1 peptide at 300 ug was injected subcutaneously with topical imiquimod. Libraries were prepared by immunoSEQ multiplex PCR; TCRdb keeps only in-frame clonotypes and omits some of them. The sample records tens of thousands of clones, over 70% being singletons.

The material was PBMCs, obtained from a glioma patient whose treatment included an IDH1 peptide vaccine. The origin of this receptor is a man aged 45 to 65 with glioma. V and J are TRBV19 and TRBJ2-7; D is unclear. CDR3 nucleotides: TGTGCCAGTAGTAAAGCCAGGTCCTACGAGCAGTACTTC. Translated, it gives CASSKARSYEQYF.